This T cell receptor beta chain stems from a study of blood T cell repertoires in COVID-19. The overall study: T cells, B-cell-depleted T cells, or PBMCs provided the cDNA or gDNA that served as material.

CDR1 is KGHDR, CDR2 SFDVKD, per germline. V shed 4 bases and J shed 7 bases, with 7 bases lying between them. The CDR3 is 12 residues long. The repertoire was sequenced with immunoSEQ multiplex PCR; TCRdb's copy has only in-frame clones and lacks some. The sample contains about 81,000 clones, 80% to 90% of which appear only once. Material: peripheral blood. V usage is TRBV24-1 and J usage is TRBJ2-1; no definite D call. This TCR was recovered from a woman aged 80 or over with acute or convalescent COVID-19. The CDR3 region is CATSETSNEQFF. The CDR3 DNA is TGTGCCACCAGTGAAACGAGTAATGAGCAGTTCTTC.